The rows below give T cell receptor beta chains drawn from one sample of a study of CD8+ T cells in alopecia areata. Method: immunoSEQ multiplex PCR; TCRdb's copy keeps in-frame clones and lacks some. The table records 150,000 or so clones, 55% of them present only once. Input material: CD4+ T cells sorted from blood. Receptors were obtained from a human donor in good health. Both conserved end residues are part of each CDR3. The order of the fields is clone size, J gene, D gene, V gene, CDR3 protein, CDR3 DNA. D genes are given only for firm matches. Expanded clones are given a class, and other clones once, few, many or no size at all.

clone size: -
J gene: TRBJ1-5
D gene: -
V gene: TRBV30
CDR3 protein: CAWSVDSTQPQHF
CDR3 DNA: TGTGCCTGGAGTGTGGACAGTACTCAGCCCCAGCATTTT

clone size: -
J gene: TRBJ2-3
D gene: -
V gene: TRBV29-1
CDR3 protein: CSAATRLSGTQYF
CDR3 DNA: TGCAGCGCTGCCACCAGACTCTCGGGTACGCAGTATTTT

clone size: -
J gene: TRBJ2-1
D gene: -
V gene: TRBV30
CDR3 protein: CAWSTYRGDEQFF
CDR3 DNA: TGTGCCTGGAGTACCTACAGAGGCGATGAGCAGTTCTTC

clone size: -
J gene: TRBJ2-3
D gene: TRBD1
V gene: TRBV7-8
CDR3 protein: CASSPRGLVADTQYF
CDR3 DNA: TGTGCCAGCAGCCCGAGGGGGCTAGTAGCAGATACGCAGTATTTT

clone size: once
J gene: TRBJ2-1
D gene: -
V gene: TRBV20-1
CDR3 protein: CSASRREQFF
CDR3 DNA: TGCAGTGCTAGTAGGCGTGAGCAGTTCTTC

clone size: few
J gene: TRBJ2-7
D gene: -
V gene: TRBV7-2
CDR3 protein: CASSLAHSSYEQYF
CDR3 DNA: TGTGCCAGCAGCTTAGCGCACTCCTCCTACGAGCAGTACTTC

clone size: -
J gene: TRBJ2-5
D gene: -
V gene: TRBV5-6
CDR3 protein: CASSRGTEETQYF
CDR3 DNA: TGTGCCAGCAGCCGCGGGACAGAAGAGACCCAGTACTTC

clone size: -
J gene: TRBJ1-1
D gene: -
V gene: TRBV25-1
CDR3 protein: CASSESQGGRTEAFF
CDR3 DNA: TGTGCCAGCAGTGAATCTCAGGGAGGACGCACTGAAGCTTTCTTT

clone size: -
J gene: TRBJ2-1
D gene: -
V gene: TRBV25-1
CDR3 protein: CASNPPGRMREQFF
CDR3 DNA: TGTGCCAGCAATCCTCCGGGACGAATGCGTGAGCAGTTCTTC

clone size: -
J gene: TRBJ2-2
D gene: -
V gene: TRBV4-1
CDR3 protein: CASSSPKQNTGELFF
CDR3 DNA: TGCGCCAGCAGCTCACCAAAACAGAACACCGGGGAGCTGTTTTTT

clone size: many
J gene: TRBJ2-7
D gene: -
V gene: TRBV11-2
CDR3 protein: CASSLVDRASYEQYF
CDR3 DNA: TGTGCCAGCAGCTTAGTGGATAGGGCCTCCTACGAGCAGTACTTC

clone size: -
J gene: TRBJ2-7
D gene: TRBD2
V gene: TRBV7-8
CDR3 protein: CASSPGQGNQRTSGRFYEQYF
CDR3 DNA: TGTGCCAGCAGCCCGGGACAGGGAAACCAAAGGACTAGCGGGAGATTCTACGAGCAGTACTTC

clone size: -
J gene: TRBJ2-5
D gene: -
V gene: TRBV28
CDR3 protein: CASRPLGETQYF
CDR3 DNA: TGTGCCAGCAGACCCCTCGGGGAGACCCAGTACTTC

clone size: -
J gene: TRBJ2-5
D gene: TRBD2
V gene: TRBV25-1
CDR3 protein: CASSEGRAQYF
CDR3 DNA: TGTGCCAGCAGTGAAGGGAGGGCCCAGTACTTC

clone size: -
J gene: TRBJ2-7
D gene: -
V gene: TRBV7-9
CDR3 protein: CASSSAYEQYF
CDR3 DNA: TGTGCCAGCAGCTCCGCATACGAGCAGTACTTC

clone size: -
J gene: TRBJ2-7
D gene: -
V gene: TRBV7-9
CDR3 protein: CASSLEGPNEQYF
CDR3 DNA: TGTGCCAGCAGCTTAGAGGGCCCCAACGAGCAGTACTTC

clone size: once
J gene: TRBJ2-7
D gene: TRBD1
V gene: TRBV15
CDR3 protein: CATSSGQGVIGYEQYF
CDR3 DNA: TGTGCCACCAGCAGTGGACAGGGGGTTATAGGTTACGAGCAGTACTTC

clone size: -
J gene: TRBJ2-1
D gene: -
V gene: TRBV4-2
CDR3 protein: CASSKGPNYEQFF
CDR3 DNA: TGTGCCAGCAGCAAGGGACCCAATTATGAGCAGTTCTTC

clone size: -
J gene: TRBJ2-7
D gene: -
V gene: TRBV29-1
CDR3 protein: CSAVGGNSYEQYF
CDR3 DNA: TGCAGCGCCGTGGGGGGAAACTCCTACGAGCAGTACTTC

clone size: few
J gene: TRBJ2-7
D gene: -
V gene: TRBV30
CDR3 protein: CAWSVRFLGSPLTSPYF
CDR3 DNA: TGTGCCTGGAGTGTACGCTTCCTAGGTAGCCCCCTTACGAGCCCGTACTTC

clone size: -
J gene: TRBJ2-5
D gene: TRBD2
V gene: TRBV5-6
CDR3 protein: CASSLAGGSGETQYF
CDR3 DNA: TGTGCCAGCAGCTTGGCCGGGGGGTCTGGTGAGACCCAGTACTTC

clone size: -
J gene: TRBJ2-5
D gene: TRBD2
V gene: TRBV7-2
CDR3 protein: CASSLATSGRGKTQYF
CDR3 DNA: TGTGCCAGCAGCTTAGCGACTAGCGGGAGAGGAAAGACCCAGTACTTC

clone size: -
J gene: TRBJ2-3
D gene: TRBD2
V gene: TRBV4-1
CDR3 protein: CASGSWVRREGQTDTQYF
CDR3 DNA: TGCGCCAGCGGCTCGTGGGTGCGACGGGAGGGCCAGACAGATACGCAGTATTTT

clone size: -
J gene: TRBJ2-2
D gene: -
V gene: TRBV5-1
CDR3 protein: CASSSDRIPGELFF
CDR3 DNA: TGCGCCAGCAGCAGCGACAGGATTCCTGGGGAGCTGTTTTTT

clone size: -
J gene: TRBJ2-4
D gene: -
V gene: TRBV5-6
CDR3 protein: CASSGIRGAKNIQYF
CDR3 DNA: TGTGCCAGCAGCGGAATCCGGGGGGCCAAAAACATTCAGTACTTC

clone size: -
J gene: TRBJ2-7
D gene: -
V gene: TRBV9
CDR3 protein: CASSVADNYEQYF
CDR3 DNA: TGTGCCAGCAGCGTAGCTGATAACTACGAGCAGTACTTC

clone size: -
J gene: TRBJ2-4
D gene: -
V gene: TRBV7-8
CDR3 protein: CASSLVGARGHIQYF
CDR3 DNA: TGTGCCAGCAGCTTAGTTGGGGCCAGGGGCCACATTCAGTACTTC

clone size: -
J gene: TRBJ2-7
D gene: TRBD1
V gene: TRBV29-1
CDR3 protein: CSAGTGLVEQYF
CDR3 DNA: TGCAGCGCCGGGACAGGGTTAGTCGAGCAGTACTTC

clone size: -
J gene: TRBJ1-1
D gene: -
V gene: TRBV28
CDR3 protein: CASSSQKPAGSMNTEAFF
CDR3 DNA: TGTGCCAGCAGTTCCCAAAAACCGGCCGGCAGTATGAACACTGAAGCTTTCTTT

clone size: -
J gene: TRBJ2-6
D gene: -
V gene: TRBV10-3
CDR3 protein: CAIAVTVTGANVLTF
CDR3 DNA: TGTGCCATCGCGGTTACCGTAACTGGGGCCAACGTCCTGACTTTC

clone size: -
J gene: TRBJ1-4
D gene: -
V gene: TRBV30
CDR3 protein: CAWSLWKQGPNEKLFF
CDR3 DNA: TGTGCCTGGAGTTTATGGAAACAGGGCCCTAATGAAAAACTGTTTTTT

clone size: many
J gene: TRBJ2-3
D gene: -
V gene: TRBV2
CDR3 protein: CASSGAGTDTQYF
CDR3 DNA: TGTGCCAGCAGTGGGGCAGGGACAGATACGCAGTATTTT

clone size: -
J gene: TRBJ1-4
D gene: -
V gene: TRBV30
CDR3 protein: CAWSVRLEEKLFF
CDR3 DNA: TGTGCCTGGAGTGTACGTCTGGAAGAAAAACTGTTTTTT

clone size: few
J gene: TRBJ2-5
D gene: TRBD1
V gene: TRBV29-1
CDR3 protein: CSVETGTKTQYF
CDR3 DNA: TGCAGCGTTGAGACAGGGACAAAGACCCAGTACTTC

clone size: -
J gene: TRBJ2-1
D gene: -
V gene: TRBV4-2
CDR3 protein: CASSQDRVYNEQFF
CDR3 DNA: TGTGCCAGCAGCCAAGATCGAGTATACAATGAGCAGTTCTTC

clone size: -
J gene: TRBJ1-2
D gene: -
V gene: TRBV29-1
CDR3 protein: CSVYRQAPNYGYTF
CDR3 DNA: TGCAGCGTTTATAGACAGGCCCCCAACTATGGCTACACCTTC

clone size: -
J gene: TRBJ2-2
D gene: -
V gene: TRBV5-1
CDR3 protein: CASSLGNTGELFF
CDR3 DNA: TGCGCCAGCAGCTTGGGAAACACCGGGGAGCTGTTTTTT

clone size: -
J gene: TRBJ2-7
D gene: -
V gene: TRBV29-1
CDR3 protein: CSVEDRRDPRGEQYF
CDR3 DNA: TGCAGCGTTGAAGATAGGCGGGACCCGAGGGGGGAGCAGTACTTC

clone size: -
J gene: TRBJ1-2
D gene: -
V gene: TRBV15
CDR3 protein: CATSRESSEPVGYTF
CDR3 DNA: TGTGCCACCAGCAGAGAGTCGTCGGAACCTGTGGGCTACACCTTC

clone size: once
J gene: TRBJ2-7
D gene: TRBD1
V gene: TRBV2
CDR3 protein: CASRGTVSYEQYF
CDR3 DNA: TGTGCCAGCAGGGGGACAGTCTCCTACGAGCAGTACTTC

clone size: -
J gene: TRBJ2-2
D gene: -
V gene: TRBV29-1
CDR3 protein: CSTTKNTGELFF
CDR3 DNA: TGCAGCACTACCAAGAACACCGGGGAGCTGTTTTTT

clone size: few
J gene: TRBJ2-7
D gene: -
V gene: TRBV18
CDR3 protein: CASSLAARGYEQYF
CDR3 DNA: TGTGCCAGCTCACTGGCGGCCAGGGGCTACGAGCAGTACTTC

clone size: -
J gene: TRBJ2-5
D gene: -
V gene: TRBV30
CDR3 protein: CAWSGNSETQYF
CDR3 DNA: TGTGCCTGGAGTGGGAACTCAGAGACCCAGTACTTC

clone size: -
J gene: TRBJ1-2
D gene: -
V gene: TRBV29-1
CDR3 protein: CSVDPGRGYTF
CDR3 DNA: TGCAGCGTTGATCCAGGGCGCGGCTACACCTTC

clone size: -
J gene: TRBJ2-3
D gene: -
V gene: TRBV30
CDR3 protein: CAWSPDGRTDTQYF
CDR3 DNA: TGTGCCTGGAGTCCGGACGGCCGCACAGATACGCAGTATTTT